A single sample gave rise to the 6 T cell receptor beta chains below, sequenced in a study of T cells in localized non-small cell lung cancer. Here immunoSEQ multiplex PCR was the method, and the copy in TCRdb shows in-frame clones only, minus some. This table has tens of thousands of clones, 80% appearing once. The source was PBMCs, collected before any cancer treatment. Receptors were obtained from a man aged 40 to 70 with stage II squamous cell lung carcinoma.

The chain uses TRBV2 and TRBJ1-1; a possible D gene is TRBD1 (6 bases). V was shortened by 6 bases and J by 10 bases, with 21 bases between the two germline ends. Germline V lookup: CDR1 SNHLY, CDR2 FYNNEI. CDR3 length: 14 amino acids. This CDR3 reads CASRVRDTSLVAFF. In DNA, the CDR3 is TGTGCCAGCAGGGTCCGGGACACCTCCTTAGTAGCTTTCTTT.

The chain recombines TRBV28 with TRBJ1-2, with 7 bases matching TRBD1. CDR1 is MDHEN and CDR2 is SYDVKM in the germline V gene. V shed 3 bases and J 6 bases; nucleotides not matched to a gene: 10. The CDR3 covers 15 residues. The CDR3 loop is CASSFRTGRGDGYTF. The CDR3 region has the DNA TGTGCCAGCAGTTTCAGGACAGGTCGAGGAGATGGCTACACCTTC.

This sequence joins TRBV11-2 and TRBJ1-3, with a weak D call TRBD1 (5 bases). With 2 bases removed from V and 0 bases from J, the gap between germline ends came to 14 bases. CDR1 is SGHAT, CDR2 FQNNGV, per germline. This CDR3 is 17 amino acids long. CDR3 region: CASSLRDRPLSGNTIYF. The CDR3 nucleotides read TGTGCCAGCAGCTTACGAGACAGACCACTCTCTGGAAACACCATATATTTT.

This clone was seen more than once but under ten times. This chain uses TRBV7-6 with TRBJ2-5; 7 bases are a match to TRBD2. Germline CDR1 SGHVS, CDR2 FNYEAQ. The trim removed 0 bases at V and 4 bases at J, leaving 2 bases unmatched. CDR3 length: 14 amino acids. The DNA of the CDR3 is TGTGCCAGCAGCTTAGCTGGGGGGGGAGAGACCCAGTACTTC. Its protein product is CASSLAGGGETQYF.

The V and J genes are TRBV10-3 and TRBJ2-7, with unresolved D. The CDR3 spans 15 residues. Looked up from germline, CDR1 is ENHRY and CDR2 is SYGVKD. V gave up 0 bases and J gave up 1 base, with 10 bases separating them. The CDR3 spells CAISESPGASYEQYF. The CDR3 region has the DNA TGTGCCATCAGTGAGTCGCCAGGAGCATCCTACGAGCAGTACTTC.

This clone was seen only once. This sequence joins TRBV30 and TRBJ1-5; D is unclear. V was shortened by 3 bases and J by 6 bases, with 12 bases between the two germline ends. Germline CDR1 and CDR2: GTSNPN and SVGIG (reference sequence). The CDR3 runs to 13 residues. CDR3 sequence: CAWSAHPGQPQHF. The DNA for the CDR3 is TGTGCCTGGAGCGCACACCCAGGTCAGCCCCAGCATTTT.